The rows below give T cell receptor beta chains drawn from one sample of a study of neurological immune-mediated disorders. MiXCR, run by TCRdb on the 5' RACE reads, gives a single entry per CDR3 protein. This table has 80,000 or so distinct CDR3 sequences, roughly 10% appearing once. The specimen was PBMCs. These receptor sequences come from a man between 45 and 60 years old in good health. CDR3s include the opening cysteine and the closing phenylalanine or tryptophan. The D gene is left open where the match is weak. Clone size is stated in some rows and not others, as once, few, many or a class when expanded.

J gene | V gene | clone size | D gene | CDR3 DNA | CDR3 protein
TRBJ2-3 | TRBV7-2 | many | . | TGTGCCAGCAGCTTAGCCTCCACTCAGGGCACAGATACGCAGTATTTT | CASSLASTQGTDTQYF
TRBJ2-3 | TRBV10-3 | many | TRBD1 | TGTGCCATTGGGGACAGGGTCGGCACAGATACGCAGTATTTT | CAIGDRVGTDTQYF
TRBJ2-7 | TRBV7-8 | many | . | TGTGCCAGCAGCCTCTTGGTCGAGCAGTACTTC | CASSLLVEQYF
TRBJ2-7 | TRBV5-1 | . | . | TGCCTCAGCAGCCCGTCGGACCCCTCCTACGAGCAGTACTTC | CLSSPSDPSYEQYF
TRBJ2-7 | TRBV20-1 | many | . | TGCAGTGCTAGTTCCGGACCTAGCTCCTACGAGCAGTACTTC | CSASSGPSSYEQYF
TRBJ1-5 | TRBV12-3/TRBV12-4 | many | . | TGTGCCAGCAGTTTGGGGGGGTTTGGCAATCAGCCCCAGCATTTT | CASSLGGFGNQPQHF
TRBJ2-2 | TRBV4-2 | many | . | TGTGCCAGCAGCCTCAGTCTGGGAGATAACACCGGGGAGCTGTTTTTT | CASSLSLGDNTGELFF
TRBJ2-2 | TRBV29-1 | many | TRBD2 | TGCAGCGTTGTTAATAGCGGGAGGAACACCGGGGAGCTGTTTTTT | CSVVNSGRNTGELFF
TRBJ2-1 | TRBV14 | many | . | TGTGCCAGCAGCCAAGAATTTCCCCGGGATGAGCAGTTCTTC | CASSQEFPRDEQFF
TRBJ2-1 | TRBV29-1 | many | TRBD2 | TGCAGCGTTGGGCGGGGGGCTTACAATGAGCAGTTCTTC | CSVGRGAYNEQFF
TRBJ2-3 | TRBV5-5 | many | . | TGTGCCAGCAGCTTGGACGGACGACCTAGCACAGATACGCAGTATTTT | CASSLDGRPSTDTQYF
TRBJ2-3 | TRBV5-1 | many | TRBD2 | TGCGCCAGCAGCCTCCTAGCGGGTAGCACAGATACGCAGTATTTT | CASSLLAGSTDTQYF
TRBJ2-4 | TRBV14 | many | TRBD2 | TGTGCCAGCAGTGAAGCGGGGTCCAAAAACATTCAGTACTTC | CASSEAGSKNIQYF
TRBJ2-5 | TRBV6-2/TRBV6-3 | many | TRBD2 | TGTGCCAGCAGTTACTCATACTACGGGACTAGCCAAGAGACCCAGTACTTC | CASSYSYYGTSQETQYF
TRBJ1-6 | TRBV25-1 | many | . | TGTGCCAGCAGTGAATCGGGAGTCGCAGGTTCACGGTCACCCCTCCACTTT | CASSESGVAGSRSPLHF
TRBJ2-3 | TRBV20-1 | many | TRBD2 | TGCAGTGCTAGGGATAGCGGGAGGCCCACAGATACGCAGTATTTT | CSARDSGRPTDTQYF
TRBJ1-6 | TRBV4-1 | many | . | TGCGCCAGCAGTATAACTCCAGGGAGGAGCTCCTATAATTCACCCCTCCACTTT | CASSITPGRSSYNSPLHF
TRBJ2-7 | TRBV7-2 | many | TRBD2 | TGTGCCAGCAGCGCGACTAGCGGACGCTCCTACGAGCAGTACTTC | CASSATSGRSYEQYF
TRBJ2-3 | TRBV6-2/TRBV6-3 | many | . | TGTGCCAGCAGTCTACGTCGCCGAGGATCGGGGACCACAGATACGCAGTATTTT | CASSLRRRGSGTTDTQYF
TRBJ2-7 | TRBV20-1 | many | TRBD2 | TGCAGTGCTAGCGGGAGGGCCTCGAGATACGAGCAGTACTTC | CSASGRASRYEQYF
TRBJ1-2 | TRBV7-3 | few | . | TGTGCCAGCAGCTCCACAAGGAACTATGGCTACACCTTC | CASSSTRNYGYTF
TRBJ1-1 | TRBV27 | few | TRBD1 | TGTGCCAGCAGTTTATTTCGGACAGGGGTTGGGATGAACACTGAAGCTTTCTTT | CASSLFRTGVGMNTEAFF
TRBJ2-1 | TRBV3-1 | many | TRBD1 | TGTGCCAGCAGCCTACCGGGACAGGGGAGAAATGAGCAGTTCTTC | CASSLPGQGRNEQFF
TRBJ2-3 | TRBV5-1 | many | . | TGCGCCAGCAGCGATTCAGGGGGGAGCACAGATACGCAGTATTTT | CASSDSGGSTDTQYF
TRBJ1-1 | TRBV5-1 | many | . | TGCGCCAGCAGCTTGGACACCTCGAACACTGAAGCTTTCTTT | CASSLDTSNTEAFF
TRBJ2-6 | TRBV11-2 | many | . | TGTGCCAGCAGCCCGATTAGCTCTGGGGCCAACGTCCTGACTTTC | CASSPISSGANVLTF
TRBJ1-5 | TRBV20-1 | many | . | TGCAGTGCTAGTTCCGTCGGCAATCAGCCCCAGCATTTT | CSASSVGNQPQHF
TRBJ2-3 | TRBV24-1 | many | . | TGTGCCACCAGTGACCCCGCTCCCCAGCGGGATACGCAGTATTTT | CATSDPAPQRDTQYF
TRBJ2-5 | TRBV29-1 | many | TRBD2 | TGCAGCGTTACTGGGACTAGCGGAAAAAAAGAGACCCAGTACTTC | CSVTGTSGKKETQYF
TRBJ2-2 | TRBV6-1 | . | TRBD2 | TGTGCCAGCAGGGGGGGGTGGCCCCAGGAGCTGTTTTTT | CASRGGWPQELFF
TRBJ2-2 | TRBV15 | many | TRBD2 | TGTGCCACCAGCGAATTAGCGGGAACCGGGGAGCTGTTTTTT | CATSELAGTGELFF
TRBJ2-5 | TRBV29-1 | few | . | TGCAGCGTTGAAGATTTCGGAGGGACGGCGGAGACCCAGTACTTC | CSVEDFGGTAETQYF
TRBJ2-1 | TRBV28 | many | TRBD2 | TGTGCCAGCAGTTCGGGGGGGAACAATGAGCAGTTCTTC | CASSSGGNNEQFF
TRBJ1-5 | TRBV20-1 | many | . | TGCAGTGCTAGAGATATGAGCGGACCTAATCAGCCCCAGCATTTT | CSARDMSGPNQPQHF
TRBJ2-4 | TRBV24-1 | many | TRBD1 | TGTGCCACCAGTGCTCAGGGGGCGGGAAACATTCAGTACTTC | CATSAQGAGNIQYF
TRBJ1-1 | TRBV12-3/TRBV12-4 | many | . | TGTGCCAGCAGCCGCGACGGGGGGGTTCCCAAAGCTTTCTTT | CASSRDGGVPKAFF
TRBJ2-2 | TRBV10-3 | many | . | TGTGCCATCAGTGAGGAGGGCAGGCGCGTCGGCACCGGGGAGCTGTTTTTT | CAISEEGRRVGTGELFF
TRBJ1-2 | TRBV20-1 | many | . | TGCAGTGCTAGAGGCGACAGTAACTATGGCTACACCTTC | CSARGDSNYGYTF
TRBJ1-5 | TRBV2 | . | . | TGTGCCAGCAGTGTTGGGAGGGGGAATCAGCCCCAGCATTTT | CASSVGRGNQPQHF
TRBJ1-2 | TRBV12-3/TRBV12-4 | many | . | TGTGCCAGCAGTTTAACAGACGGACATGGCTACACCTTC | CASSLTDGHGYTF
TRBJ2-1 | TRBV29-1 | . | . | TGCAGCGTTGAGTTGTCGGGGTATAGCGTTCCCTACAATGAGCAGTTCTTC | CSVELSGYSVPYNEQFF
TRBJ2-7 | TRBV5-1 | many | TRBD1 | TGCGCCAGCAGAATATCCGGGACAGCCTCCTACGAGCAGTACTTC | CASRISGTASYEQYF